These 16 T cell receptor beta chains originate from one sample sequenced in a study of CD8 T cells in Susac syndrome. Reverse transcription of about 0.45 to 1 ug RNA was carried out with random hexamers. MiXCR, run by TCRdb on the immunoSEQ multiplex PCR reads, gives a single entry per CDR3 protein. The table has 350,000 to 550,000 distinct CDR3 sequences, more than 80% seen once. Sequencing used CD8+ T cells from PBMCs. The receptors shown here come from a human donor with multiple sclerosis.

This clonotype was found a few times. The CDR3 sequence: CSAQGGGPYEQYF. For the CDR3, the DNA is TGCAGCGCCCAAGGGGGGGGGCCCTACGAGCAGTACTTC. This rearrangement joins TRBV29-1 to TRBJ2-7, with a tentative D call TRBD2 (7 bases). Trimming removed 7 bases from V and 2 bases from J, with 15 bases in between. The CDR3 runs to 13 residues. Germline loops: CDR1 SQVTM, CDR2 ANQGSEA.

The V call is TRBV30, the J call TRBJ2-7; a possible D gene is TRBD2 (5 bases). Germline CDR1 reads GTSNPN; CDR2 reads SVGIG (reference sequence). The ends were cut back, 1 base at V and 4 bases at J, with 8 bases in the middle. The CDR3 covers 12 residues. CDR3 sequence (DNA): TGTGCCTGGAGTGCCGGAGGTTACGAGCAGTACTTC. Its protein is CAWSAGGYEQYF.

The rearrangement joins TRBV5-1 to TRBJ1-1; unclear D gene. Per the germline V gene, CDR1 is SGHRS and CDR2 is YFSETQ. The CDR3 contains 14 residues. The V gene lost 0 bases and the J gene lost 2 bases, with 8 bases spanning the gap. The CDR3 loop is CASSLAGDNTEAFF. In DNA form, the CDR3 reads TGCGCCAGCAGCTTGGCCGGGGATAACACTGAAGCTTTCTTT. The full variable domain, rest sourced from reference TRBV5-1 and TRBJ1-1, is KAGVTQTPRYLIKTRGQQVTLSCSPISGHRSVSWYQQTPGQGLQFLFEYFSETQRNKGNFPGRFSGRQFSNSRSEMNVSTLELGDSALYLCASSLAGDNTEAFFGQGTRLTVV.

The J gene is TRBJ2-3, the V gene TRBV11-2, with D perhaps TRBD1 (5 bases). The CDR3 loop spans 13 amino acids. V lost 3 bases to trimming and J lost 7 bases, with 11 bases between them. Per germline, CDR1 SGHAT and CDR2 FQNNGV. CDR3 sequence (DNA): TGTGCCAGCAGCTTTCGCGACAGATATACGCAGTATTTT. Protein sequence: CASSFRDRYTQYF.

The chain combines TRBV6-1 with TRBJ2-1; no definite D call. The CDR3 consists of 17 residues. V was pared by 4 bases and J by 1 base, with 17 bases between. Germline lookup yields CDR1 MNHNS and CDR2 SASEGT. CDR3 sequence (DNA): TGTGCCAGCAGTGGGTACTCCCGCGAGGCATCCTACAATGAGCAGTTCTTC. Translated: CASSGYSREASYNEQFF.

The J gene is TRBJ2-1, the V gene TRBV12-3 or TRBV12-4, with 7 bases aligning to TRBD2. After removal of 6 bases from V and 5 bases from J, the junction contained 10 bases not matched to a gene. This CDR3 contains 15 residues. The CDR3 DNA follows: TGTGCCAGCAGAATGGGGGGGGGATTACACAATGAGCAGTTCTTC. Its protein product is CASRMGGGLHNEQFF.

This chain links TRBV19 with TRBJ2-1; either TRBD1 or TRBD2 may fit D (5 bases each). Germline V lookup: CDR1 LNHDA, CDR2 SQIVND (reference sequence). Trimming pared 4 bases from V and 3 bases from J, leaving 10 bases between. This CDR3 is 14 amino acids long. As DNA, the CDR3 is TGTGCCAGTAGTAACGGGGCTTACTACAATGAGCAGTTCTTC. Its translation: CASSNGAYYNEQFF.

J is TRBJ1-5 and V is TRBV2; tentatively, D is TRBD1 (6 bases). V lost 8 bases, J lost 0 bases, and 14 bases lay in between. Germline V gene lookup returns CDR1 SNHLY and CDR2 FYNNEI. The CDR3 is 15 residues long. CDR3 region: CASAGTPNSNQPQHF. Here the CDR3 DNA reads TGTGCCAGCGCAGGGACACCTAATAGCAATCAGCCCCAGCATTTT.

The chain uses TRBV4-1 and TRBJ2-3, with 8 nucleotides matching TRBD2. The length of the CDR3 is 18 residues. J lost 6 bases, V lost 4 bases, and 18 bases had no gene match. CDR1 and CDR2 from the germline V gene are MGHRA and YSYEKL. The CDR3 here is CASSPWAGGPVLSDTQYF. CDR3 sequence (DNA): TGCGCCAGCAGCCCGTGGGCGGGGGGCCCTGTGTTGAGCGATACGCAGTATTTT.

Here the CDR3 DNA reads TGTGCCAGTAGTATAGATGCGGGGATATACAATGAGCAGTTCTTC. This encodes CASSIDAGIYNEQFF. The chain carries TRBV19 and TRBJ2-1, with D maybe TRBD2 (6 bases). Germline V gene sequence: CDR1 LNHDA, CDR2 SQIVND (reference sequence). Trimming cost V 0 bases and J 4 bases, with 10 bases left between them. The CDR3 totals 15 residues.

This chain connects TRBV5-1 to TRBJ1-1; 9 bases are a match to TRBD1. This CDR3 is built from 16 residues. CDR1 and CDR2 (germline): SGHRS, YFSETQ. V shed 5 bases, J shed 4 bases, and the junction held 12 bases outside the gene matches. The CDR3 here is CASSSPRTGDFTEAFF. The CDR3 DNA reads TGCGCCAGCAGTTCCCCAAGGACAGGGGATTTCACTGAAGCTTTCTTT.

The genes are TRBV27 and TRBJ1-4; D gene uncertain. The germline gives CDR1 MNHEY, CDR2 SMNVEV (reference sequence). The CDR3 covers 14 residues. V was clipped by 4 bases and J by 2 bases, with 8 bases between them. The CDR3: CASSSVMTNEKLFF. CDR3 bases: TGTGCCAGCAGTTCAGTCATGACTAATGAAAAACTGTTTTTT.

This clonotype was seen more than once but under ten times. V and J are TRBV19 and TRBJ2-7, with D perhaps matching TRBD1 (6 bases). CDR1 is LNHDA, CDR2 SQIVND, per germline (reference sequence). This CDR3 comprises 13 residues. V dropped 3 bases and J dropped 3 bases, with 9 bases sitting between them. The CDR3 region is CASSMGHNYEQYF. The CDR3 DNA reads TGTGCCAGTAGTATGGGACACAACTACGAGCAGTACTTC.

V is TRBV19 and J is TRBJ1-1; D is perhaps TRBD1 (6 bases). CDR1 is LNHDA, CDR2 SQIVND, per germline (reference sequence). This CDR3 is 14 amino acids long. Trimming took 3 bases from V and 4 from J, leaving 12 bases between them. The CDR3 protein is CASSISQGFTEAFF. The DNA of the CDR3 is TGTGCCAGTAGTATCTCCCAGGGGTTCACTGAAGCTTTCTTT.

The chain is built from TRBV7-9 and TRBJ2-7; TRBD2 matches at 9 bases. Losses at the gene ends were 5 bases for V and 2 bases for J; bases not matched to a gene: 1. The CDR3 extends over 13 amino acids. The germline V gene has CDR1 SEHNR and CDR2 FQNEAQ (reference sequence). CDR3 sequence: CASSASGAYEQYF. The CDR3 DNA sequence: TGTGCCAGCAGCGCTAGCGGGGCCTACGAGCAGTACTTC.

This chain uses TRBV4-1 with TRBJ1-5; D is undetermined. Trimming stripped 0 bases from V and 6 bases from J, with 18 bases between. This CDR3 comprises 17 residues. Germline loops: CDR1 MGHRA, CDR2 YSYEKL. The CDR3: CASSQEGSPGPRQPQHF. DNA of the CDR3: TGCGCCAGCAGCCAAGAAGGGAGCCCCGGCCCCCGTCAGCCCCAGCATTTT.